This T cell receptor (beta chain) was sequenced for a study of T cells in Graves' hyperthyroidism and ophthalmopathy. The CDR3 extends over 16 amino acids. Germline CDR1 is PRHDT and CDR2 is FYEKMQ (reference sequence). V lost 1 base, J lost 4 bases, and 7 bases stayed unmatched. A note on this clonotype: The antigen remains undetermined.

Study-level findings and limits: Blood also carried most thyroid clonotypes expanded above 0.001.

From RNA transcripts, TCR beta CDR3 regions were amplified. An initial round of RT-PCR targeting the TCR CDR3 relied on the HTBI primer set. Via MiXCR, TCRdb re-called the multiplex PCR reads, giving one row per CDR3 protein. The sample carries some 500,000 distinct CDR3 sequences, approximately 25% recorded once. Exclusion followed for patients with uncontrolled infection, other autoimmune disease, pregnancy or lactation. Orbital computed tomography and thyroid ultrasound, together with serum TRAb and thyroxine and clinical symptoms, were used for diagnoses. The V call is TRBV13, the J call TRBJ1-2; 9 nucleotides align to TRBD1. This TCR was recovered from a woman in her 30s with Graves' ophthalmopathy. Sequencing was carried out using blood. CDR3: CASSLATGTGPYGYTF. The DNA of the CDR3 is TGTGCCAGCAGCTTAGCCACCGGGACAGGGCCCTATGGCTACACCTTC.